Listed below are T cell receptor beta chains from one sample, sequenced in a study of blood T cell repertoires in COVID-19. The repertoire was sequenced with immunoSEQ multiplex PCR; TCRdb's copy has only in-frame clones and lacks some. The data contain 70,000 or so clones, 88% of them singletons. Specimen: peripheral blood. These receptors all stem from a human donor in a cohort sampled during active COVID-19. The CDR3 runs from the conserved cysteine through the conserved F or W. Fields, in order: clone size, V gene, J gene, D gene, CDR3 protein, CDR3 DNA. The D gene is left open where the match is weak. Part of the rows lack a size; the others show once, few, many or a class for expanded clones.

abundance: .
v_gene: TRBV30
j_gene: TRBJ1-2
d_gene: TRBD1
CDR3aa: CAWSVRTGSGYTF
CDR3nt: TGTGCCTGGAGTGTTCGGACAGGCTCTGGCTACACCTTC

abundance: .
v_gene: TRBV5-4
j_gene: TRBJ2-1
d_gene: TRBD1
CDR3aa: CASTGQGRKRSYNEQFF
CDR3nt: TGTGCCAGCACAGGACAGGGCCGAAAGAGATCCTACAATGAGCAGTTCTTC

abundance: .
v_gene: TRBV11-1
j_gene: TRBJ1-2
d_gene: .
CDR3aa: CASSFSPQAYGYTF
CDR3nt: TGTGCCAGCAGCTTTAGTCCACAGGCCTATGGCTACACCTTC

abundance: .
v_gene: TRBV28
j_gene: TRBJ1-2
d_gene: .
CDR3aa: CASSLVSGVDGYTF
CDR3nt: TGTGCCAGCAGTTTGGTTTCCGGGGTCGATGGCTACACCTTC

abundance: .
v_gene: TRBV6-5
j_gene: TRBJ2-7
d_gene: .
CDR3aa: CASSYSPREWGEQYF
CDR3nt: TGTGCCAGCAGTTACTCCCCCCGGGAGTGGGGCGAGCAGTACTTC

abundance: .
v_gene: TRBV28
j_gene: TRBJ1-1
d_gene: TRBD1
CDR3aa: CASSTYGTGITEAFF
CDR3nt: TGTGCCAGCAGTACGTACGGGACAGGGATCACTGAAGCTTTCTTT

abundance: .
v_gene: TRBV5-4
j_gene: TRBJ1-6
d_gene: TRBD1
CDR3aa: CASSPRQGAASPLHF
CDR3nt: TGTGCCAGCAGCCCCAGACAGGGGGCTGCCTCACCCCTCCACTTT

abundance: .
v_gene: TRBV20-1
j_gene: TRBJ1-1
d_gene: .
CDR3aa: CSASHTQGWRTEAFF
CDR3nt: TGCAGTGCTAGTCATACTCAGGGGTGGAGGACTGAAGCTTTCTTT

abundance: .
v_gene: TRBV5-5
j_gene: TRBJ1-6
d_gene: .
CDR3aa: CASSTRGGARNSPLHF
CDR3nt: TGTGCCAGCAGCACCCGTGGGGGGGCCAGGAATTCACCCCTCCACTTT

abundance: .
v_gene: TRBV5-4
j_gene: TRBJ2-3
d_gene: TRBD2
CDR3aa: CASSLAGGRATYTQYF
CDR3nt: TGTGCCAGCAGCTTGGCCGGCGGGAGGGCTACCTATACGCAGTATTTT

abundance: .
v_gene: TRBV6-5
j_gene: TRBJ2-1
d_gene: TRBD2
CDR3aa: CASSYSTGLAGDEQFF
CDR3nt: TGTGCCAGCAGTTACTCGACGGGACTAGCGGGCGATGAGCAGTTCTTC

abundance: once
v_gene: TRBV2
j_gene: TRBJ2-1
d_gene: TRBD2
CDR3aa: CASSFSGGTNEQFF
CDR3nt: TGTGCCAGCAGTTTTAGCGGGGGAACCAATGAGCAGTTCTTC

abundance: .
v_gene: TRBV20-1
j_gene: TRBJ1-6
d_gene: TRBD1
CDR3aa: CSASSQGAAYNSPLHF
CDR3nt: TGCAGTGCTAGTTCCCAGGGGGCGGCCTATAATTCACCCCTCCACTTT

abundance: few
v_gene: TRBV13
j_gene: TRBJ1-2
d_gene: TRBD1
CDR3aa: CASSARTGEGYTF
CDR3nt: TGTGCCAGCAGCGCCCGGACAGGGGAAGGCTACACCTTC

abundance: .
v_gene: TRBV7-9
j_gene: TRBJ1-1
d_gene: .
CDR3aa: CASSARERGTEAFF
CDR3nt: TGTGCCAGCAGCGCCCGTGAAAGGGGCACTGAAGCTTTCTTT

abundance: .
v_gene: TRBV28
j_gene: TRBJ2-7
d_gene: TRBD1
CDR3aa: CASSPTGGGYEQYF
CDR3nt: TGTGCCAGCAGTCCGACAGGGGGCGGTTACGAGCAGTACTTC

abundance: once
v_gene: TRBV5-1
j_gene: TRBJ1-2
d_gene: TRBD1
CDR3aa: CASSLDGQGDGYTF
CDR3nt: TGCGCCAGCAGCTTGGATGGACAGGGAGACGGCTACACCTTC

abundance: .
v_gene: TRBV10-3
j_gene: TRBJ2-3
d_gene: TRBD1
CDR3aa: CAISGQGASDTQYF
CDR3nt: TGTGCCATCAGCGGACAGGGGGCCTCAGATACGCAGTATTTT

abundance: .
v_gene: TRBV4-1
j_gene: TRBJ2-2
d_gene: .
CDR3aa: CASSQRPVPNTGELFF
CDR3nt: TGCGCCAGCAGCCAACGTCCAGTCCCGAACACCGGGGAGCTGTTTTTT

abundance: .
v_gene: TRBV27
j_gene: TRBJ1-1
d_gene: .
CDR3aa: CASSYQGNTEAFF
CDR3nt: TGTGCCAGCAGCTACCAGGGTAACACTGAAGCTTTCTTT

abundance: .
v_gene: TRBV5-1
j_gene: TRBJ2-5
d_gene: TRBD2
CDR3aa: CASSWEGGAGETQYF
CDR3nt: TGCGCCAGCAGCTGGGAGGGTGGGGCCGGAGAGACCCAGTACTTC

abundance: .
v_gene: TRBV3-1/TRBV3-2
j_gene: TRBJ1-5
d_gene: .
CDR3aa: CASSQGGPSNQPQHF
CDR3nt: TGTGCCAGCAGCCAAGGAGGGCCGAGCAATCAGCCCCAGCATTTT

abundance: .
v_gene: TRBV10-1
j_gene: TRBJ2-5
d_gene: TRBD1
CDR3aa: CASSDREWGTQYF
CDR3nt: TGCGCCAGCAGCGACAGGGAGTGGGGGACCCAGTACTTC

abundance: .
v_gene: TRBV5-1
j_gene: TRBJ2-3
d_gene: .
CDR3aa: CASSLSGFRTDTQYF
CDR3nt: TGCGCCAGCAGCTTGTCGGGATTCCGCACAGATACGCAGTATTTT

abundance: .
v_gene: TRBV28
j_gene: TRBJ2-5
d_gene: .
CDR3aa: CASSLGGGETQYF
CDR3nt: TGTGCCAGCAGTTTGGGTGGCGGGGAGACCCAGTACTTC

abundance: .
v_gene: TRBV5-4
j_gene: TRBJ2-3
d_gene: TRBD2
CDR3aa: CASSLLLAGGSADTQYF
CDR3nt: TGTGCCAGCAGCTTGTTACTAGCGGGAGGGTCGGCAGATACGCAGTATTTT

abundance: .
v_gene: TRBV6-6
j_gene: TRBJ1-1
d_gene: TRBD1
CDR3aa: CASSYTDRGTEAFF
CDR3nt: TGTGCCAGCAGTTACACCGACAGGGGCACTGAAGCTTTCTTT

abundance: .
v_gene: TRBV18
j_gene: TRBJ1-5
d_gene: TRBD1
CDR3aa: CASSGTGGNQPQHF
CDR3nt: TGTGCCAGCTCCGGTACAGGGGGCAATCAGCCCCAGCATTTT

abundance: .
v_gene: TRBV5-6
j_gene: TRBJ1-4
d_gene: TRBD1
CDR3aa: CASSLAGSGGADEKLFF
CDR3nt: TGTGCCAGCAGCTTGGCCGGGTCAGGGGGCGCCGATGAAAAACTGTTTTTT

abundance: .
v_gene: TRBV4-2
j_gene: TRBJ2-3
d_gene: TRBD2
CDR3aa: CASSQTSGRTDTQYF
CDR3nt: TGTGCCAGCAGCCAAACTAGCGGTCGCACAGATACGCAGTATTTT

abundance: few
v_gene: TRBV5-6
j_gene: TRBJ1-2
d_gene: .
CDR3aa: CASSLSTGRFNYGYTF
CDR3nt: TGTGCCAGCAGCTTAAGCACAGGGCGCTTTAACTATGGCTACACCTTC

abundance: few
v_gene: TRBV19
j_gene: TRBJ1-1
d_gene: .
CDR3aa: CASSTRGGDTEAFF
CDR3nt: TGTGCCAGTAGTACCCGCGGGGGCGACACTGAAGCTTTCTTT

abundance: .
v_gene: TRBV24-1
j_gene: TRBJ2-3
d_gene: .
CDR3aa: CATSVGNTQYF
CDR3nt: TGTGCCACCAGTGTCGGGAATACGCAGTATTTT

abundance: .
v_gene: TRBV7-9
j_gene: TRBJ2-7
d_gene: .
CDR3aa: CASSPEGANEQYF
CDR3nt: TGTGCCAGCAGCCCTGAAGGGGCTAACGAGCAGTACTTC

abundance: .
v_gene: TRBV6-5
j_gene: TRBJ1-1
d_gene: TRBD1
CDR3aa: CASSRGQGITEAFF
CDR3nt: TGTGCCAGCAGCCGGGGACAGGGGATCACTGAAGCTTTCTTT

abundance: few
v_gene: TRBV12-3/TRBV12-4
j_gene: TRBJ1-2
d_gene: TRBD1
CDR3aa: CASSGTAYYGYTF
CDR3nt: TGTGCCAGCAGTGGGACAGCTTACTATGGCTACACCTTC

abundance: once
v_gene: TRBV7-9
j_gene: TRBJ2-1
d_gene: TRBD2
CDR3aa: CASSLSLLAASYNEQFF
CDR3nt: TGTGCCAGCAGCCTGTCGTTACTAGCGGCATCCTACAATGAGCAGTTCTTC

abundance: .
v_gene: TRBV6-2/TRBV6-3
j_gene: TRBJ2-1
d_gene: .
CDR3aa: CASSGAGTAHTSSYNEQFF
CDR3nt: TGTGCCAGCAGTGGGGCCGGGACTGCTCACACGAGCTCCTACAATGAGCAGTTCTTC

abundance: .
v_gene: TRBV5-1
j_gene: TRBJ2-3
d_gene: .
CDR3aa: CASSSGSTDTQYF
CDR3nt: TGCGCCAGCTCGAGCGGGAGCACAGATACGCAGTATTTT

abundance: .
v_gene: TRBV12-3/TRBV12-4
j_gene: TRBJ1-2
d_gene: TRBD1
CDR3aa: CASSLSGGPYTF
CDR3nt: TGTGCCAGCAGTCTCTCAGGGGGACCCTACACCTTC

abundance: few
v_gene: TRBV7-9
j_gene: TRBJ1-5
d_gene: .
CDR3aa: CASSQGGYQPQHF
CDR3nt: TGTGCCAGCAGCCAAGGGGGTTATCAGCCCCAGCATTTT

abundance: .
v_gene: TRBV5-1
j_gene: TRBJ2-1
d_gene: .
CDR3aa: CASSPDSSYEQFF
CDR3nt: TGCGCCAGCAGTCCGGACAGTTCCTATGAGCAGTTCTTC

abundance: .
v_gene: TRBV28
j_gene: TRBJ2-1
d_gene: .
CDR3aa: CASSFGRGRTYNEQFF
CDR3nt: TGTGCCAGCAGTTTTGGGCGGGGGCGGACCTACAATGAGCAGTTCTTC

abundance: .
v_gene: TRBV29-1
j_gene: TRBJ1-2
d_gene: .
CDR3aa: CSVSMPGASGYTF
CDR3nt: TGCAGCGTTTCCATGCCGGGAGCCTCTGGCTACACCTTC

abundance: .
v_gene: TRBV5-5
j_gene: TRBJ2-1
d_gene: TRBD2
CDR3aa: CASSPGLQTYGEQFF
CDR3nt: TGTGCCAGCAGTCCGGGACTACAGACCTACGGTGAGCAGTTCTTC

abundance: .
v_gene: TRBV5-8
j_gene: TRBJ2-1
d_gene: TRBD1
CDR3aa: CASSPGQGVYNEQFF
CDR3nt: TGTGCCAGCAGCCCGGGACAGGGTGTCTACAATGAGCAGTTCTTC